Given below is one T cell receptor (beta chain) in context. Its antigen target is currently unknown. Base qualities are missing; no much larger clone stands one base away. CDR1 and CDR2 were assigned from the germline V gene as SGHRS and YFSETQ. There are 15 amino acids in the CDR3, from cysteine to phenylalanine inclusive. Only CDR3 DNA remains: 45 bases, in frame from the first base. Ends trimmed: V by 2 bases, J by 0 bases; bases unmatched to a gene: 4. This sample is part of a study of blood T cell repertoires in COVID-19 (dated by TCRdb to about 2020). General notes on the study: The collaborator samples originated in the United States, Italy and Spain and spanned the acute and convalescent phases of COVID-19. A de-identified subject ID, COVID-19 status, age in years and sex were almost always included in the sample metadata. The material from the prospective study consisted of cDNA or gDNA derived from T cells, B-cell-depleted T cells, or PBMCs. The repertoires were released in a freely available public database meant as a resource for research on the immune response to SARS-CoV-2. Deeply sampled blood TCRbeta repertoires from subjects exposed to, actively infected with, or recovered from COVID-19 were included in the dataset. Where available, HLA class I and class II types were obtained from metadata supplied by the sample provider rather than from assay-based typing. The samples were drawn from two sources: the first 160 participants of the ongoing ImmuneRACE study, and 1,000 to 1,500 subjects contributed by 6 global collaborators.

TCRbeta CDR3 regions were amplified from genomic DNA using the immunoSEQ Assay, a bias-controlled multiplex PCR. In the authors' own workflow: Within the assay, amplification of reference gene primers was used to estimate how many nucleated cells each sample contained. To quantify the absolute abundance of each unique TCRbeta CDR3 rearrangement, sequence reads were collapsed and filtered. For each sample, productive Simpson clonality was calculated by taking the square root of Simpson's diversity index across productive rearrangements. This immuneACCESS table, as held by TCRdb, lists in-frame sequences with V and J called but not all clones. Of the missing ones, under half trace to an unresolved V gene in checked studies; the others have no known cause. Clone size and the V and J calls come from that table; the DNA yielded D and trimming. The sample profile shows about 96,000 clones; roughly 90% of them were found once. Around 4% of the sample is taken by the ten largest.

In Seattle, one collaborating source enrolled patients while the infection was active and tracked those patients longitudinally over the course of disease. Each collaborating institution followed its own protocols to collect whole blood in K2EDTA tubes. Collaborator samples were shipped for TCRbeta analysis as frozen whole blood, isolated PBMCs, or DNA extracted from either sample type. Study-level results and caveats: The amount of clinical and demographic metadata varied by source and participant and was provided uncurated.

The chain uses TRBV5-1 and TRBJ1-1; 7 of the junction bases match TRBD1. The sample taken for sequencing was peripheral blood. The origin of this receptor is a human donor with COVID-19, enrolled during active disease. The donor label of this sample is uncertain. For the CDR3, the sequence is CASSFLGTVNTEAFF. The DNA sequence is TGCGCCAGCAGCTTTTTGGGGACAGTGAACACTGAAGCTTTCTTT.